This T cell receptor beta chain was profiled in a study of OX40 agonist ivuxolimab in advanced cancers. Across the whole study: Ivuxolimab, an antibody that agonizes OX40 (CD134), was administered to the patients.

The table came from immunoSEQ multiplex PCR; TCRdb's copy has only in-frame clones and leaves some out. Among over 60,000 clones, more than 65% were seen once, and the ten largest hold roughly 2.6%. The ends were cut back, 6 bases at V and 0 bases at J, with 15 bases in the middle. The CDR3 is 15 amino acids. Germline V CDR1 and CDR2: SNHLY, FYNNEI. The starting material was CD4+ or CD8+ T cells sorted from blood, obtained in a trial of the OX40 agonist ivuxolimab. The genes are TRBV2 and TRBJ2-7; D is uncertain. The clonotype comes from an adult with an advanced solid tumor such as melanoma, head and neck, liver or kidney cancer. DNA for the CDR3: TGTGCCAGCAGGACCAGAAGTACAACCTCCTACGAGCAGTACTTC. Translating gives CASRTRSTTSYEQYF.